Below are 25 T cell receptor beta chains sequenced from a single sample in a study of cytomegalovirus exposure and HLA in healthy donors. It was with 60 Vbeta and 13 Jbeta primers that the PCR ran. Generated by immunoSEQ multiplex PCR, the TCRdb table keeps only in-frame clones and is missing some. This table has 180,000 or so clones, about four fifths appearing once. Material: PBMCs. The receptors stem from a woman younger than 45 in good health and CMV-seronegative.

The CDR3 spells CASMTGLPPYEQYF. The CDR3 nucleotides are TGTGCCAGCATGACGGGACTTCCTCCCTACGAGCAGTACTTC. J is TRBJ2-7 and V is TRBV2, with D possibly being TRBD2 (6 bases). V lost 7 bases to trimming and J lost 2 bases, with 15 bases between them. Germline V gene data show CDR1 as SNHLY and CDR2 as FYNNEI. The CDR3 totals 14 residues.

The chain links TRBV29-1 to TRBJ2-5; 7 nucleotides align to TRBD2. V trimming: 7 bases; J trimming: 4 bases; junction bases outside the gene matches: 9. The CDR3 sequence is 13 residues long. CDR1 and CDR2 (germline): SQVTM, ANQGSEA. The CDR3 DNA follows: TGCAGCGCCCGCGCGGGGGTGACAGAGACCCAGTACTTC. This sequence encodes CSARAGVTETQYF.

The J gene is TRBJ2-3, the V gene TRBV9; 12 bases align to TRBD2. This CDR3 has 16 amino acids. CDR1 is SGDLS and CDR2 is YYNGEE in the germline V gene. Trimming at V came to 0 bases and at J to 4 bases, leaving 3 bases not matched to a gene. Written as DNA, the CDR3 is TGTGCCAGCAGCGTAGGGGCTAGCGGGGGGGCAGATACGCAGTATTTT. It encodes CASSVGASGGADTQYF.

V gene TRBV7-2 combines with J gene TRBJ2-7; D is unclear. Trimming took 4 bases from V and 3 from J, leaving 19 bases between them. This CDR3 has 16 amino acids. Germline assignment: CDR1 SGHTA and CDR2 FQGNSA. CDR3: CASSSKPGSRLYEQYF. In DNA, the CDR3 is TGTGCCAGCAGCTCAAAACCCGGGTCAAGACTCTACGAGCAGTACTTC.

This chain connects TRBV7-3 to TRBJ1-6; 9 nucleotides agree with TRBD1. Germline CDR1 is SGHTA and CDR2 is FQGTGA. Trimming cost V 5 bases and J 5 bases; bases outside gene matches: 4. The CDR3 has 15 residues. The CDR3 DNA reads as TGTGCCAGCAGCGCAGACAGGGGGAATAATTCACCCCTCCACTTT. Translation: CASSADRGNNSPLHF.

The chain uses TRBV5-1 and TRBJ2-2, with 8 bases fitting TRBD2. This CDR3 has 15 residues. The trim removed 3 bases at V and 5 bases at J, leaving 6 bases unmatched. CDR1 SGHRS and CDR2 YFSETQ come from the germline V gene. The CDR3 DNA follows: TGCGCCAGCAGCTACGATCGGGGGGGGACCGGGGAGCTGTTTTTT. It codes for CASSYDRGGTGELFF.

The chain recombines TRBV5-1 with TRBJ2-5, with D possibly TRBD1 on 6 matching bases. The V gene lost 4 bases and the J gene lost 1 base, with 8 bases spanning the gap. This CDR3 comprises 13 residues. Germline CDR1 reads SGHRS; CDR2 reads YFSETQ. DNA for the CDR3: TGCGCCAGCAGCAAGGGGGTCCAAGAGACCCAGTACTTC. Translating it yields CASSKGVQETQYF.

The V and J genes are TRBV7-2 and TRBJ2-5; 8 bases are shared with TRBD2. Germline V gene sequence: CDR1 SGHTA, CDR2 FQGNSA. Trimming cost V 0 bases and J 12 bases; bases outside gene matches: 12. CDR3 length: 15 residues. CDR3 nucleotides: TGTGCCAGCAGCTTAGCCTTACCGGGACTAGGGAAGAAGTACTTC. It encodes CASSLALPGLGKKYF.

CDR3 coding DNA: TGTGCCAGCAGTTACTCGAGACAAAAGGCTGAAGCTTTCTTT. Protein sequence: CASSYSRQKAEAFF. This chain joins TRBV6-5 and TRBJ1-1; D gene unclear. The CDR3 length is 14 residues. V was trimmed by 0 bases and J by 6 bases, leaving 11 bases between them. Germline assignment: CDR1 MNHEY and CDR2 SVGAGI.

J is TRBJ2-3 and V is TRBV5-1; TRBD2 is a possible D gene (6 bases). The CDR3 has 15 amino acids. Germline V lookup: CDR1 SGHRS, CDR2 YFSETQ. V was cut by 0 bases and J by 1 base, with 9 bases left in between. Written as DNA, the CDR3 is TGCGCCAGCAGCTTGGCACTAGCAGGCACAGATACGCAGTATTTT. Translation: CASSLALAGTDTQYF.

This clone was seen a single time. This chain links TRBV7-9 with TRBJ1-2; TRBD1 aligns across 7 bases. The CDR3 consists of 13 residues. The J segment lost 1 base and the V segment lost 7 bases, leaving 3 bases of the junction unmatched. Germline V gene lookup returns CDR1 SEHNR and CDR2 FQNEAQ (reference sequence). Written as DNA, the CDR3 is TGTGCCAGCACCAGACAGGGTAACTATGGCTACACCTTC. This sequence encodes CASTRQGNYGYTF.

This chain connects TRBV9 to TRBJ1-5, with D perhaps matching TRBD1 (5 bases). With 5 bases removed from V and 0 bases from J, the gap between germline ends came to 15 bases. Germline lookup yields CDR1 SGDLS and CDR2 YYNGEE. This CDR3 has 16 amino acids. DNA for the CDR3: TGTGCCAGCAGAGTGAGGACAAACTATAGCAATCAGCCCCAGCATTTT. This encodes CASRVRTNYSNQPQHF. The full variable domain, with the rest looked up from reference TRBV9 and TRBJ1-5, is DSGVTQTPKHLITATGQRVTLRCSPRSGDLSVYWYQQSLDQGLQFLIQYYNGEERAKGNILERFSAQQFPDLHSELNLSSLELGDSALYFCASRVRTNYSNQPQHFGDGTRLSIL.

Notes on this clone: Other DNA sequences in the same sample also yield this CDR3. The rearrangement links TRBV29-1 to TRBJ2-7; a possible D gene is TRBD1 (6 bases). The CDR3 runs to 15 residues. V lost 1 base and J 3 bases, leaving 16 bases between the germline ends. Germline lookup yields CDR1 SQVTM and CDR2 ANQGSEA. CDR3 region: CSVEAPGQRLYEQYF. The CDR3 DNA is TGCAGCGTTGAAGCCCCCGGACAGCGGCTCTACGAGCAGTACTTC.

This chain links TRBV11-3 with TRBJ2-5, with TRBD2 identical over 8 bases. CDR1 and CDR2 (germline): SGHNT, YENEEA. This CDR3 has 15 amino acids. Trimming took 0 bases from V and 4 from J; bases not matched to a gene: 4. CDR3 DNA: TGTGCCAGCAGCTTAGAAAGCGGGGGCGGAGAGACCCAGTACTTC. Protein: CASSLESGGGETQYF.

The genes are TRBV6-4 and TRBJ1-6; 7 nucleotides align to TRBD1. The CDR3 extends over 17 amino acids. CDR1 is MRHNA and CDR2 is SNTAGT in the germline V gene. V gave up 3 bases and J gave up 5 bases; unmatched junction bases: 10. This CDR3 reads CASSEVGAGGNNSPLHF. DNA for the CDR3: TGTGCCAGCAGTGAGGTTGGAGCAGGGGGAAATAATTCACCCCTCCACTTT.

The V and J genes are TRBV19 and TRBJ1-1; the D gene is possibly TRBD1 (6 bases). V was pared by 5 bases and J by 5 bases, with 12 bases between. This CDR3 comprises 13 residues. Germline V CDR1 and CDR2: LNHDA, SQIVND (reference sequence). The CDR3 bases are TGTGCCAGTAGTTCGGGGGGCAGAACTGAAGCTTTCTTT. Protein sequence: CASSSGGRTEAFF.

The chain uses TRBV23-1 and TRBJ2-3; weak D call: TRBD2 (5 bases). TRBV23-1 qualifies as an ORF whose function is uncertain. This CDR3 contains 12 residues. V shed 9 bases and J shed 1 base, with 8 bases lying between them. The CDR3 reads CAREEGTDTQYF. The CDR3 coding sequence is TGCGCCAGAGAGGAGGGCACAGATACGCAGTATTTT.

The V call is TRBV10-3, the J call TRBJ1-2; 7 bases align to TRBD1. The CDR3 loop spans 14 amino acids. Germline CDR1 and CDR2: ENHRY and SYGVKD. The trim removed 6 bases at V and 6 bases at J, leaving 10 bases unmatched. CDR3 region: CAIRETGQGNGYTF. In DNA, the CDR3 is TGTGCCATCAGAGAGACAGGGCAGGGGAATGGCTACACCTTC.

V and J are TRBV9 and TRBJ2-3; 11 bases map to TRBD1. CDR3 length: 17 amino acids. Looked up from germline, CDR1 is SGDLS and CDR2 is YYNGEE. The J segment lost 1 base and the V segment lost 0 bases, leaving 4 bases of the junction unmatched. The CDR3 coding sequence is TGTGCCAGCAGCGTAGTGACGGGACAGGGGGGCACAGATACGCAGTATTTT. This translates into CASSVVTGQGGTDTQYF.

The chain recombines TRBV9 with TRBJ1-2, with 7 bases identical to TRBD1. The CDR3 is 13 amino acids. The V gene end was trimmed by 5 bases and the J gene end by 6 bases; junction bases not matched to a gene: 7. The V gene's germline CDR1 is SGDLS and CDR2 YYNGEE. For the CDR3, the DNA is TGTGCCAGCAGAGGAACAGGGGTCCATGGCTACACCTTC. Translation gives CASRGTGVHGYTF.

CDR3 region: CASRGYREGRSYNSPLHF. The CDR3 bases are TGCGCCAGCAGGGGATACAGGGAAGGACGGTCCTATAATTCACCCCTCCACTTT. The chain recombines TRBV10-2 with TRBJ1-6, with D possibly TRBD1 on 6 matching bases. V lost 6 bases to trimming and J lost 1 base, with 19 bases between them. This CDR3 region has 18 residues. Germline V lookup: CDR1 WSHSY, CDR2 SAAADI.

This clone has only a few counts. The CDR3 DNA reads as TGTGCCAGCAGCGTAGTGGGCAGAGGCTACACCTTC. Translating gives CASSVVGRGYTF. The chain joins TRBV9 to TRBJ1-2; D is unresolved. Germline CDR1 is SGDLS and CDR2 is YYNGEE. There are 12 residues in the CDR3. The V gene lost 0 bases and the J gene lost 8 bases, with 8 bases spanning the gap.

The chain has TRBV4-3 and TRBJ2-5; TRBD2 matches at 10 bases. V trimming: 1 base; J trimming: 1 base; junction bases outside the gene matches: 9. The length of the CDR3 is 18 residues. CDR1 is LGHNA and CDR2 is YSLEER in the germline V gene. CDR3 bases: TGCGCCAGCAGCCAAGGGAGGAGGGTAGCGGGGGGCCAAGAGACCCAGTACTTC. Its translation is CASSQGRRVAGGQETQYF.

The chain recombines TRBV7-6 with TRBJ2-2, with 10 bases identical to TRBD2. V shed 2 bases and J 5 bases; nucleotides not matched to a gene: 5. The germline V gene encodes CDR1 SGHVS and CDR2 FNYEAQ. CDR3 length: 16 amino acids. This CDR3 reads CASSLLAGAGTGELFF. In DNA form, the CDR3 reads TGTGCCAGCAGCTTACTAGCGGGGGCGGGGACCGGGGAGCTGTTTTTT.

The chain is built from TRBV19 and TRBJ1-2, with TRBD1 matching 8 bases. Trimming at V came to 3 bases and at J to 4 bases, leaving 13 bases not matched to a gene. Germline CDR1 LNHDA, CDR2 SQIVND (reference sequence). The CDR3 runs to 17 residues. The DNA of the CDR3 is TGTGCCAGTAGTATCCGAGACAGGGGCCCGACGGGCTATGGCTACACCTTC. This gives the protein CASSIRDRGPTGYGYTF.